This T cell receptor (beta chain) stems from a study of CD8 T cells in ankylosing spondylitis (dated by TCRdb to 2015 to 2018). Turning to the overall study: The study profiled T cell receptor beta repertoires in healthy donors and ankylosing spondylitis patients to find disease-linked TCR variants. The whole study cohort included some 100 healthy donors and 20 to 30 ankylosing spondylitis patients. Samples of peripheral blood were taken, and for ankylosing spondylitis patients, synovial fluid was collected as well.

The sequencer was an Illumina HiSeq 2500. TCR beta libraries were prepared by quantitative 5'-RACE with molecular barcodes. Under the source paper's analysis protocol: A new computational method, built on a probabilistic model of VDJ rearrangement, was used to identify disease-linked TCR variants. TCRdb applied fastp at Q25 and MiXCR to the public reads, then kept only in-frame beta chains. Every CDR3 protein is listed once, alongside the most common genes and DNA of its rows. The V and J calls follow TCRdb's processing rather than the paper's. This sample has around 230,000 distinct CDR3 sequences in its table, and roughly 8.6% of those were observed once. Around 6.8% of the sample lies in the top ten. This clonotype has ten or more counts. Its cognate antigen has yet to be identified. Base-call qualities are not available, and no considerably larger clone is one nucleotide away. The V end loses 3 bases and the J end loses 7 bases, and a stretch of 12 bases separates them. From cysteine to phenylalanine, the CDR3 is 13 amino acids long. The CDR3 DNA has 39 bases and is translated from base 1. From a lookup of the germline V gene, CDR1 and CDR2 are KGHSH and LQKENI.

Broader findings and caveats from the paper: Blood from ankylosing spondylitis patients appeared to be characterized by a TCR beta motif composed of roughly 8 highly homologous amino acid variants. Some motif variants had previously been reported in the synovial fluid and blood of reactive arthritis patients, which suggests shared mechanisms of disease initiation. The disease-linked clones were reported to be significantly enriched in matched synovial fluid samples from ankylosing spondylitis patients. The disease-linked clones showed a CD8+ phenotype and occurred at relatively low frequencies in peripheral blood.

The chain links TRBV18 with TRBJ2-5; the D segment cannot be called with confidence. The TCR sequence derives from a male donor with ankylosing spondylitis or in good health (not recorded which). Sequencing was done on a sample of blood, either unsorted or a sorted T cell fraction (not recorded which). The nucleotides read TGTGCCAGCTCACCGGAAGGTCCAGTGACCCAGTACTTC. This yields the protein CASSPEGPVTQYF.